The source of this TCR beta chain is a study of blood T cell repertoires in COVID-19. Libraries were prepared by immunoSEQ multiplex PCR; TCRdb keeps only in-frame clonotypes and omits some of them. The data contain about 49,000 clones, 85% to 90% of them singletons. Germline CDR1 is SGDLS and CDR2 is YYNGEE. Trimming stripped 4 bases from V and 2 bases from J, with 15 bases between. CDR3 length: 15 residues. The receptor comes from a man aged 35-49 years with active COVID-19. The specimen was peripheral blood. V gene TRBV9 combines with J gene TRBJ1-2, with a tentative D call TRBD1 (6 bases). CDR3: CASSPTLQGNYGYTF. CDR3 nucleotide sequence: TGTGCCAGCAGCCCCACGCTACAGGGAAACTATGGCTACACCTTC.